Following are 8 T cell receptor beta chains from one sample sequenced in a study of blood T cell repertoires in COVID-19. Some clones are missing from TCRdb's copy, which holds only in-frame ones; the method was immunoSEQ multiplex PCR. The sample has approximately 250,000 clones, around 90% seen once. Sample: PBMCs or T cells enriched from blood (not recorded which). The receptors come from a man aged 40-50 years who had been exposed to COVID-19.

The chain uses TRBV2 and TRBJ1-1, with unresolved D. Trimming took 7 bases from V and 8 from J, leaving 11 bases between them. The CDR3 has 11 residues. CDR1 and CDR2 from the germline V gene are SNHLY and FYNNEI. As DNA, the CDR3 is TGTGCCAGCACTGTTGCCAGGGAAGCTTTCTTT. It translates to CASTVAREAFF. The full variable domain, in which reference TRBV2 and TRBJ1-1 provide the parts outside the CDR3, is EPEVTQTPSHQVTQMGQEVILRCVPISNHLYFYWYRQILGQKVEFLVSFYNNEISEKSEIFDDQFSVERPDGSNFTLKIRSTKLEDSAMYFCASTVAREAFFGQGTRLTVV.

This rearrangement joins TRBV5-6 to TRBJ2-3; 10 bases are a match to TRBD1. J lost 6 bases, V lost 4 bases, and 11 bases had no gene match. The germline CDR1 and CDR2 sequences are SGHDT and YYEEEE. The CDR3 extends over 16 amino acids. CDR3 region: CASSGRDRGIADTQYF. Here the CDR3 DNA reads TGTGCCAGCAGCGGCCGGGACAGGGGAATCGCGGATACGCAGTATTTT.

This chain's CDR3 is CASSPGGDRLYNEQFF. The CDR3 coding sequence is TGTGCCAGCAGTCCGGGGGGAGACCGTTTGTACAATGAGCAGTTCTTC. The rearrangement joins TRBV27 to TRBJ2-1; 7 bases line up with TRBD2. The CDR3 totals 16 residues. Germline V lookup: CDR1 MNHEY, CDR2 SMNVEV (reference sequence). Trimming removed 5 bases from V and 4 bases from J; junction bases left unmatched: 11.

The rearrangement uses TRBV6-5 and TRBJ1-5; 8 positions agree with TRBD1. V gave up 10 bases and J gave up 2 bases; unmatched junction bases: 7. The CDR3 covers 14 residues. CDR1 and CDR2 from the germline V gene are MNHEY and SVGAGI. The CDR3 region has the DNA TGTGCCACTGACAGGGGTTTGGGCAATCAGCCCCAGCATTTT. It encodes CATDRGLGNQPQHF.

The CDR3 sequence: CAWRDLPYGYTF. The CDR3 DNA sequence: TGTGCCTGGAGGGACTTACCTTATGGCTACACCTTC. The rearrangement links TRBV30 to TRBJ1-2; unclear D gene. CDR1 is GTSNPN, CDR2 SVGIG, per germline (reference sequence). V lost 3 bases to trimming and J lost 5 bases, with 10 bases between them. The CDR3 is 12 residues long.

V gene TRBV27 combines with J gene TRBJ1-2; TRBD1 agrees at 9 bases. Germline V gene sequence: CDR1 MNHEY, CDR2 SMNVEV (reference sequence). The V and J ends lost 3 bases and 6 bases, in that order; junction bases with no gene match: 14. The CDR3 is made up of 17 amino acids. The CDR3 nucleotides are TGTGCCAGCAGTTTTCGGAACCCGGGACAGGGAAAAAATGGCTACACCTTC. Encoded protein: CASSFRNPGQGKNGYTF.

This clone occurred once. The same CDR3 arises from other DNA sequences in this sample as well. The chain joins TRBV9 to TRBJ1-5; D not certain. Per the germline V gene, CDR1 is SGDLS and CDR2 is YYNGEE. The CDR3 runs to 14 residues. The ends were cut back, 0 bases at V and 0 bases at J, with 4 bases in the middle. CDR3 amino acids: CASSVGSSNQPQHF. The CDR3 DNA sequence: TGTGCCAGCAGCGTAGGCAGTAGCAATCAGCCCCAGCATTTT.

The genes are TRBV19 and TRBJ1-5; D possibly corresponds to TRBD1 (5 bases). This CDR3 comprises 14 residues. The V gene's germline CDR1 is LNHDA and CDR2 SQIVND (reference sequence). Trimming removed 7 bases at V and 5 bases at J, with 15 bases between. The CDR3 bases are TGTGCCAGTATAGGCAGGGTATACGATCAGCCCCAGCATTTT. Encoded protein: CASIGRVYDQPQHF.